This TCR beta chain is drawn from a study of CD8 T cell repertoires and HIV-1 epitope variants (dated by TCRdb to 2020 to 2022). About the full investigation: Twenty-five peptides representing autologous and known Gag and Nef epitope variants were each used to stimulate T cells in separate culture wells. The control conditions were a CMV, EBV and flu peptide pool, the Ebola AY9 epitope as a negative control, and a well with no peptide. Three Gag epitope families and Nef HW9 and YT9 were included among the tested epitopes. T cells were enriched using the EasySep Human T Cell Enrichment Kit and then co-cultured with an equal number of autologous T cell-negative cells acting as antigen-presenting cells. The cultures were grown for more than 9 days in IMDM with gentamicin, and half of the media was changed on days 3 and 7 with IL-2, IL-7 and IL-15 added. A 1M T cell aliquot was kept as an uncultured baseline condition, separate from the roughly 76 T cell cultures. A total of 83 T cell cultures were run, with each culture condition done in triplicate except for one peptide, which was done in duplicate. Broader findings and caveats from the paper: The study identified about 10 antigen-specific TCR beta clonotypes, 5 to 7 of which appeared to be cross-reactive for autologous or known escape epitope variants. The assay identified only TCR beta chains and indicated proliferation to antigen, not T cell function or cytokine profile. Several clonotypes recognized the Nef KF9 family and one clonotype recognized the HW9 family, while no responses to the TAALDMSHF plasma variant were seen.

The germline V gene gives CDR1 as MNHEY and CDR2 as SVGAGI. Compared with germline, V lacks 6 bases and J lacks 3 bases; bases without a gene match: 8. Including the terminal cysteine and phenylalanine, the CDR3 comprises 15 residues. Kept here is only the CDR3 DNA, which spans 45 bases and is read in frame from base 1. Sequencing of TCR beta CDR3 regions was performed at survey depth on the immunoSEQ platform. The QIAamp DNA micro kit was used to extract genomic DNA from every cultured and uncultured CD8+ T cell population. The paper's data handling went like this. Any sample with under 5,000 productive reads was excluded, and this exclusion removed about 6.5% of the roughly 80 cultures stimulated with HIV peptides. Sequences were trimmed to CDR3 by a MANAFEST web app, and nonproductive sequences, CDR3s under 5 amino acids, and sequences not starting with C or ending with F/W were removed. Clonotypes were classified as antigen-specific only if expansion was observed in at least 2 of 3 replicates versus the no-peptide control at FDR 0.01, only within one epitope family. A specific clonotype also had to show a frequency at least fivefold higher than in wells stimulated with peptides from other epitope families. Here the immuneACCESS table is served through TCRdb, limited to in-frame sequences with V and J called. Missing clones are a known gap in these copies; in checked studies unresolved V genes cover under half, and the rest lacks a known reason. V and J calls plus clone size are reproduced from that table; the DNA served to infer D and trimming. Recorded for this sample are roughly 5,000 clones; 65% to 80% of them occurred a single time. Jointly, the top ten make up 40% to 50% of the sample.

Points on this clone: Its antigen is currently not known. One base away there is no much larger clone; base qualities are not given.

The EasySep Human CD8+ T Cell Enrichment Kit was used on day 10 to isolate CD8+ T cells from every culture. The origin of this receptor is a male donor with HIV. This chain is built from TRBV6-5 and TRBJ1-3; 7 nucleotides in the junction match TRBD1. The sample taken for sequencing was cultured CD8+ T cells derived from PBMCs. The sequence in DNA is TGTGCCAGCAGGAACAGGGGATTGAATGGAAACACCATATATTTT. It translates as CASRNRGLNGNTIYF.